These T cell receptor beta chains were read from a single sample in a study of post-analysis software for immune sequencing data. TCRdb used MiXCR to reprocess the PCR reads, holding one entry per CDR3 protein. The sample has about 430,000 distinct CDR3 sequences, over 30% seen once. The specimen was blood. The receptors come from a girl aged 2 to 10 with multiple sclerosis. The conserved cysteine and the conserved F or W are not part of the CDR3 here. Not every row has a clone size; where given, it reads once, few, many or a size class.

v_gene: TRBV6-4
j_gene: TRBJ2-1
abundance: .
CDR3aa: ASSAGDGSYNEQF

v_gene: TRBV5-1
j_gene: TRBJ2-1
abundance: few
CDR3aa: ASSLAYQAGEQF

v_gene: TRBV14
j_gene: TRBJ2-7
abundance: few
CDR3aa: ASSQETKGYEQY

v_gene: TRBV27
j_gene: TRBJ2-1
abundance: once
CDR3aa: ASSSRPSIGEQF

v_gene: TRBV29-1
j_gene: TRBJ1-1
abundance: few
CDR3aa: SVVREDTEAF

v_gene: TRBV27
j_gene: TRBJ1-5
abundance: .
CDR3aa: ASSPTTVPSNQPQH

v_gene: TRBV11-2
j_gene: TRBJ2-1
abundance: few
CDR3aa: ASSLRYGGSNEQF

v_gene: TRBV20-1
j_gene: TRBJ1-1
abundance: .
CDR3aa: SARDQGGDDTEAF

v_gene: TRBV12-3/TRBV12-4
j_gene: TRBJ1-2
abundance: few
CDR3aa: ASSKTGGYT

v_gene: TRBV6-2/TRBV6-3
j_gene: TRBJ2-1
abundance: .
CDR3aa: ASSRDSNYNEQF

v_gene: TRBV20-1
j_gene: TRBJ2-3
abundance: few
CDR3aa: SARDFVKRGGSDTQY

v_gene: TRBV28
j_gene: TRBJ1-6
abundance: .
CDR3aa: ASSFEQEGHSPLH

v_gene: TRBV7-9
j_gene: TRBJ2-1
abundance: once
CDR3aa: ASSTREQGGYNEQF

v_gene: TRBV5-1
j_gene: TRBJ2-7
abundance: .
CDR3aa: ASSRPGQGAGEQY

v_gene: TRBV4-1
j_gene: TRBJ1-1
abundance: .
CDR3aa: ASSSGLLRNTEAF

v_gene: TRBV20-1
j_gene: TRBJ1-5
abundance: .
CDR3aa: SARKSRDRKNQPQH

v_gene: TRBV28
j_gene: TRBJ2-4
abundance: .
CDR3aa: ASSFHSSKGRY

v_gene: TRBV27
j_gene: TRBJ2-7
abundance: few
CDR3aa: ASSRGAGWGYEQY

v_gene: TRBV19
j_gene: TRBJ2-1
abundance: .
CDR3aa: ASRGGTVYNEQF

v_gene: TRBV5-1
j_gene: TRBJ1-2
abundance: .
CDR3aa: ASSLSAGTHGYT

v_gene: TRBV7-2
j_gene: TRBJ2-5
abundance: once
CDR3aa: ASSRTGTGEQY

v_gene: TRBV6-2/TRBV6-3
j_gene: TRBJ2-5
abundance: .
CDR3aa: ASSRPIGYVQGETQY

v_gene: TRBV6-1
j_gene: TRBJ1-2
abundance: .
CDR3aa: ASSEGALVYGYT

v_gene: TRBV20-1
j_gene: TRBJ2-1
abundance: .
CDR3aa: SARVPAGLADNEQF

v_gene: TRBV5-6
j_gene: TRBJ2-2
abundance: few
CDR3aa: ASSRRDRGDLPGELF

v_gene: TRBV6-5
j_gene: TRBJ2-1
abundance: few
CDR3aa: ASSPAGEYNEQF

v_gene: TRBV6-6
j_gene: TRBJ2-7
abundance: few
CDR3aa: ASSYGTYEQY

v_gene: TRBV5-5
j_gene: TRBJ1-1
abundance: .
CDR3aa: ASSLAHVGLSSTEAF

v_gene: TRBV11-2
j_gene: TRBJ2-1
abundance: .
CDR3aa: ASSIRGLAVLSSYNEQF

v_gene: TRBV27
j_gene: TRBJ2-1
abundance: .
CDR3aa: ASSLGTDPYNEQF

v_gene: TRBV15
j_gene: TRBJ1-2
abundance: .
CDR3aa: ATSREGHYGYT

v_gene: TRBV9
j_gene: TRBJ1-6
abundance: .
CDR3aa: ASSALGGQQNSPLH

v_gene: TRBV5-5
j_gene: TRBJ2-7
abundance: many
CDR3aa: ASSYDMLSSYEQY

v_gene: TRBV6-5
j_gene: TRBJ1-2
abundance: .
CDR3aa: ASSTGAYGGYT

v_gene: TRBV28
j_gene: TRBJ2-3
abundance: .
CDR3aa: ASSSLDYSVSTDTQY

v_gene: TRBV7-2
j_gene: TRBJ1-6
abundance: few
CDR3aa: ASTGSVSYNSPLH

v_gene: TRBV30
j_gene: TRBJ1-6
abundance: few
CDR3aa: AWSDHIDSPLH

v_gene: TRBV4-3
j_gene: TRBJ2-3
abundance: .
CDR3aa: ASSSTSGEGDTQY

v_gene: TRBV30
j_gene: TRBJ1-4
abundance: few
CDR3aa: AWSVTDYPGKLF

v_gene: TRBV10-1
j_gene: TRBJ2-1
abundance: few
CDR3aa: ASSESSGGAFDEQF

v_gene: TRBV5-1
j_gene: TRBJ2-1
abundance: .
CDR3aa: ASSSTGQLTFYNEQF

v_gene: TRBV29-1
j_gene: TRBJ2-3
abundance: .
CDR3aa: SVEPRGRRGGATDTQY

v_gene: TRBV12-3/TRBV12-4
j_gene: TRBJ1-1
abundance: .
CDR3aa: VSSLVGIDTEAF

v_gene: TRBV7-2
j_gene: TRBJ2-7
abundance: .
CDR3aa: ASSSPKRPYEQY

v_gene: TRBV29-1
j_gene: TRBJ2-5
abundance: .
CDR3aa: SVESWLGSGRKETQY

v_gene: TRBV6-5
j_gene: TRBJ1-5
abundance: .
CDR3aa: ASRSRDRGNQPQH

v_gene: TRBV14
j_gene: TRBJ1-2
abundance: many
CDR3aa: ASSQDLSRGNYGYT

v_gene: TRBV9
j_gene: TRBJ2-5
abundance: few
CDR3aa: ASSTIAGIQETQY

v_gene: TRBV6-2/TRBV6-3
j_gene: TRBJ1-2
abundance: .
CDR3aa: ASRRTGHTNYGYT

v_gene: TRBV20-1
j_gene: TRBJ2-1
abundance: few
CDR3aa: SALPLAGVYEQF

v_gene: TRBV6-2/TRBV6-3
j_gene: .
abundance: .
CDR3aa: ASSTPGSGSRYEQY

v_gene: TRBV27
j_gene: TRBJ1-4
abundance: .
CDR3aa: ASSTRGTTGEKLF

v_gene: TRBV29-1
j_gene: TRBJ2-5
abundance: few
CDR3aa: SVDAPYQETQY

v_gene: TRBV4-3
j_gene: TRBJ1-2
abundance: few
CDR3aa: ASSQDLGKGVYGYT

v_gene: TRBV29-1
j_gene: TRBJ1-1
abundance: .
CDR3aa: SSGRGGTEAF